The entry below gives a single TCR beta chain sequence along with its context. The data derive from a study of cytomegalovirus exposure and HLA in healthy donors. Overall study: Earlier, some 180 million T cells were analyzed, and fewer than 120 million unique TCR beta sequences were found among them.

The primer mix had 60 Vbeta and 13 Jbeta primers. Clones were read by immunoSEQ multiplex PCR, and TCRdb kept only the in-frame ones, dropping some. The data hold 90,000 to 130,000 clones, with over 60% observed a single time. CDR3 length: 13 residues. CDR1 MNHEY and CDR2 SMNVEV come from the germline V gene (reference sequence). V was trimmed by 5 bases and J by 8 bases, leaving 15 bases between them. This clonotype originated in a woman in her 30s in good health and CMV-seronegative. V gene TRBV27 combines with J gene TRBJ1-1, with a possible D match to TRBD1 (6 bases). What was sequenced was PBMCs. Here the CDR3 DNA reads TGTGCCAGCAGTCAAATAACCGGGACAGAAGCTTTCTTT. This translates into CASSQITGTEAFF.